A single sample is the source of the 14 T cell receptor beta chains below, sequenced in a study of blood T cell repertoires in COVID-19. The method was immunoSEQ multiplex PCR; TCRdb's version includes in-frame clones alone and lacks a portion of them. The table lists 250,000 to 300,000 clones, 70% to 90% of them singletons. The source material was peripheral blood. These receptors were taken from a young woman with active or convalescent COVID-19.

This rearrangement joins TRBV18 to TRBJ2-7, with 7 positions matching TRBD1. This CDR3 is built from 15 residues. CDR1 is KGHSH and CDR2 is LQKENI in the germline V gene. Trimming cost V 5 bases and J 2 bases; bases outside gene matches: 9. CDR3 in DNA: TGTGCCAGCTCAACGAGACAGGGAACTACCTACGAGCAGTACTTC. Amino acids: CASSTRQGTTYEQYF.

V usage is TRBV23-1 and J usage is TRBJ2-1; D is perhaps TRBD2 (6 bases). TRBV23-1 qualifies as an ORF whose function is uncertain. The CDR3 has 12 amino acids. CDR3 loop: CGEVGERSEQFF. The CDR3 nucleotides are TGCGGGGAGGTCGGTGAGAGATCCGAGCAGTTCTTC.

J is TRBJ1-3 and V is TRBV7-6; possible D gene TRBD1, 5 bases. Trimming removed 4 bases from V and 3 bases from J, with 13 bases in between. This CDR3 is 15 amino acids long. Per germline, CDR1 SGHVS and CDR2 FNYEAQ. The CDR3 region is CASSSRDSYGNTIYF. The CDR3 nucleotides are TGTGCCAGCAGCTCAAGAGACAGTTATGGAAACACCATATATTTT.

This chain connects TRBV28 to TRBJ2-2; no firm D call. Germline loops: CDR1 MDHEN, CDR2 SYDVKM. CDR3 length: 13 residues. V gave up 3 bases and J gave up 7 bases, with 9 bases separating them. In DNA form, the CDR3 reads TGTGCCAGCAGTTTCAGTGGTCTCGGGGAGCTGTTTTTT. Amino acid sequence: CASSFSGLGELFF.

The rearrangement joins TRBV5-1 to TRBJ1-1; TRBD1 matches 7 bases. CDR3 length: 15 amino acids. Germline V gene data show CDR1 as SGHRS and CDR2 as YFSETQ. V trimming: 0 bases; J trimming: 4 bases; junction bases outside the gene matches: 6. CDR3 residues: CASSLEGASGTEAFF. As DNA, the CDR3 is TGCGCCAGCAGCTTGGAGGGGGCGTCAGGCACTGAAGCTTTCTTT.

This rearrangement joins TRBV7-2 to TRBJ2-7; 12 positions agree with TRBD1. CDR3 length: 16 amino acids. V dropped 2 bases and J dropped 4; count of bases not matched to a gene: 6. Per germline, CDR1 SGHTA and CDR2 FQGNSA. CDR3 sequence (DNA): TGTGCCAGCAGCTTATATGGGACAGGGGGCTCATACGAGCAGTACTTC. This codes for CASSLYGTGGSYEQYF. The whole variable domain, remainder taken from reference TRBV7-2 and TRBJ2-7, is GAGVSQSPSNKVTEKGKDVELRCDPISGHTALYWYRQSLGQGLEFLIYFQGNSAPDKSGLPSDRFSAERTGGSVSTLTIQRTQQEDSAVYLCASSLYGTGGSYEQYFGPGTRLTVT.

In nucleotides, the CDR3 is TGTGCCAGCAGTTACTCCAATAACTATGGCTACACCTTC. Protein: CASSYSNNYGYTF. The chain uses TRBV6-5 and TRBJ1-2; D ambiguous. The V end lost 0 bases, the J end lost 1 base, and 3 bases lay between the germline ends. Germline V gene lookup returns CDR1 MNHEY and CDR2 SVGAGI. This CDR3 region has 13 residues.

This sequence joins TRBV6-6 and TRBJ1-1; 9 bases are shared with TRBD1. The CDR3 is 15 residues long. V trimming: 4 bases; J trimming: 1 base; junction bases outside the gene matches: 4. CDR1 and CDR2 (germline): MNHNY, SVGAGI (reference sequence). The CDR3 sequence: CASSSTGGTNTEAFF. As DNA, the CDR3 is TGTGCCAGCAGTTCGACAGGGGGGACGAACACTGAAGCTTTCTTT.

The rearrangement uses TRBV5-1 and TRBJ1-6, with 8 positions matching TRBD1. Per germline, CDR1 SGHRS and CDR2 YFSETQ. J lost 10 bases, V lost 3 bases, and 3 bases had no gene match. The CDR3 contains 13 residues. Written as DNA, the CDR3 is TGCGCCAGCAGCTGGGACAGGACCTCACCCCTCCACTTT. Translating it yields CASSWDRTSPLHF. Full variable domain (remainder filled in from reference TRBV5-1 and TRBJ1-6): KAGVTQTPRYLIKTRGQQVTLSCSPISGHRSVSWYQQTPGQGLQFLFEYFSETQRNKGNFPGRFSGRQFSNSRSEMNVSTLELGDSALYLCASSWDRTSPLHFGNGTRLTVT.

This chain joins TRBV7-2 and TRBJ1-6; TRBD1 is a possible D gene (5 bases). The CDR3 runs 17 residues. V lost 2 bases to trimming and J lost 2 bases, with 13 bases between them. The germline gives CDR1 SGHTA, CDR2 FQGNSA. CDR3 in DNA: TGTGCCAGCAGCTTATTCCAGGGAACAGCCTATAATTCACCCCTCCACTTT. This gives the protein CASSLFQGTAYNSPLHF.

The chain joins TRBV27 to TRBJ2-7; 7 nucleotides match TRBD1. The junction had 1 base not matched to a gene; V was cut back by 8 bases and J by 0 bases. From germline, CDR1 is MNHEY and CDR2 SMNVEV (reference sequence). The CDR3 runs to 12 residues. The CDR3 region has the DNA TGTGCCAGCGGGACAGACTCCTACGAGCAGTACTTC. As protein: CASGTDSYEQYF.

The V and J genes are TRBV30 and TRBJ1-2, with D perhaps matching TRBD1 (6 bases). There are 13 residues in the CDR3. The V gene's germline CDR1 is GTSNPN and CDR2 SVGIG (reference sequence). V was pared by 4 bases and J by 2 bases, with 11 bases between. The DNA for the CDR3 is TGTGCCTGGAAGGGGGACGTAAACTATGGCTACACCTTC. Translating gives CAWKGDVNYGYTF. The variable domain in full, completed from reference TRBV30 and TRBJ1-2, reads SQTIHQWPATLVQPVGSPLSLECTVEGTSNPNLYWYRQAAGRGLQLLFYSVGIGQISSEVPQNLSASRPQDRQFILSSKKLLLSDSGFYLCAWKGDVNYGYTFGSGTRLTVV.

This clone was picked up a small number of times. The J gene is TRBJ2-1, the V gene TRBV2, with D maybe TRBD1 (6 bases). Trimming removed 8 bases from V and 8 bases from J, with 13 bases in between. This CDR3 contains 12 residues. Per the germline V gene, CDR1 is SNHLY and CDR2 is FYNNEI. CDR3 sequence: CASRDNLHEQFF. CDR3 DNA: TGTGCCAGCCGGGACAACCTACATGAGCAGTTCTTC.

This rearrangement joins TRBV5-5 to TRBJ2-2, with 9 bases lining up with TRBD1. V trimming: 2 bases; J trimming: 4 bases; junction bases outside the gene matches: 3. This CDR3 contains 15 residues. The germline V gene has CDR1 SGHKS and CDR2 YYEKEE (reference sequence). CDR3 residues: CASSLMTGGTGELFF. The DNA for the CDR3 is TGTGCCAGCAGCTTAATGACAGGGGGCACCGGGGAGCTGTTTTTT. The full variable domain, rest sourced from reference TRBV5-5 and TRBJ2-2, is DAGVTQSPTHLIKTRGQQVTLRCSPISGHKSVSWYQQVLGQGPQFIFQYYEKEERGRGNFPDRFSARQFPNYSSELNVNALLLGDSALYLCASSLMTGGTGELFFGEGSRLTVL.